One sample yielded the 10 T cell receptor beta chains listed below, sequenced in a study of T cells in Graves' hyperthyroidism and ophthalmopathy. RNA transcripts were the template for amplifying TCR beta CDR3 regions. Primed by the HTBI set, a first-round RT-PCR was run on the TCR CDR3. TCRdb re-called the multiplex PCR reads with MiXCR, one entry per CDR3 protein. Of hundreds of thousands of distinct CDR3 sequences in the sample, roughly 22% are singletons; the top ten hold around 64%. Sequencing was performed on blood. These receptors were obtained from a man aged 30-40 years with Graves' ophthalmopathy.

This clonotype was observed many times. This chain uses TRBV11-2 with TRBJ2-2; TRBD1 matches at 8 bases. CDR1 and CDR2 (germline): SGHAT, FQNNGV. V trimming: 4 bases; J trimming: 1 base; junction bases outside the gene matches: 8. The CDR3 runs 17 residues. This CDR3 is CASSSWDRTLNTGELFF. Here the CDR3 DNA reads TGTGCCAGCAGCTCCTGGGACAGGACATTGAACACCGGGGAGCTGTTTTTT.

This clonotype was seen repeatedly, ten times or more. The chain is built from TRBV28 and TRBJ1-2; 8 bases fit TRBD1. Germline CDR1 is MDHEN and CDR2 is SYDVKM. The trim removed 5 bases at V and 6 bases at J, leaving 8 bases unmatched. This CDR3 contains 14 residues. CDR3 nucleotide sequence: TGTGCCAGCAGTCTCCCAGGGGGCGGCCATGGCTACACCTTC. Translated, it gives CASSLPGGGHGYTF.

The CDR3 sequence: CASSSRTVLEQYF. DNA of the CDR3: TGTGCCAGCAGCTCTAGGACAGTCCTCGAGCAGTACTTC. The chain is built from TRBV11-3 and TRBJ2-7; D possibly corresponds to TRBD1 (6 bases). The CDR3 consists of 13 residues. Germline V lookup: CDR1 SGHNT, CDR2 YENEEA. V was shortened by 4 bases and J by 6 bases, with 13 bases between the two germline ends.

The J gene is TRBJ2-3, the V gene TRBV11-2, with D maybe TRBD1 (6 bases). Trimming stripped 7 bases from V and 0 bases from J, with 26 bases between. The CDR3 spans 19 residues. The germline V gene has CDR1 SGHAT and CDR2 FQNNGV. CDR3 amino acids: CASNLRDRRLYSSTDTQYF. The CDR3 DNA sequence: TGTGCCAGCAACCTGAGAGACAGGCGACTATACTCTAGCACAGATACGCAGTATTTT.

This clonotype was seen more than once but under ten times. The chain carries TRBV28 and TRBJ1-4, with TRBD1 matching 8 bases. The germline V gene encodes CDR1 MDHEN and CDR2 SYDVKM. V was clipped by 3 bases and J by 11 bases; unmatched bases: 11. This CDR3 has 15 residues. The DNA for the CDR3 is TGTGCCAGCAGTTTTTCGGCGCAGGGGGCAAGGAAACTGTTTTTT. Translation: CASSFSAQGARKLFF.

The rearrangement uses TRBV3-1 and TRBJ2-5; D is perhaps TRBD2 (6 bases). Germline CDR1 and CDR2: LGHDT and YNNKEL (reference sequence). V was clipped by 1 base and J by 5 bases, with 11 bases between them. The CDR3 has 14 residues. In nucleotides, the CDR3 is TGTGCCAGCAGCCAAGGCGGGATCGGGGAGACCCAGTACTTC. It translates to CASSQGGIGETQYF.

The chain links TRBV6-1 to TRBJ2-7; D is ambiguous. The CDR3 is 16 amino acids. Trimming pared 4 bases from V and 0 bases from J, leaving 16 bases between. Germline values: CDR1 MNHNS, CDR2 SASEGT. CDR3 loop: CASSGDGFLSSYEQYF. CDR3 in DNA: TGTGCCAGCAGTGGCGATGGGTTTCTCAGCTCCTACGAGCAGTACTTC.

This clonotype was observed a few times. This rearrangement joins TRBV5-1 to TRBJ1-2; a possible D gene is TRBD1 (6 bases). Per the germline V gene, CDR1 is SGHRS and CDR2 is YFSETQ. The CDR3 has 14 amino acids. The V end lost 3 bases, the J end lost 5 bases, and 14 bases lay between the germline ends. CDR3 coding DNA: TGCGCCAGCAGCTCGACCGGACAGCCGTATGGCTACACCTTC. Translation: CASSSTGQPYGYTF.

The rearrangement links TRBV5-6 to TRBJ2-1; D unresolved. There are 15 residues in the CDR3. The V gene's germline CDR1 is SGHDT and CDR2 YYEEEE. The ends were cut back, 2 bases at V and 0 bases at J, with 9 bases in the middle. The CDR3 DNA is TGTGCCAGCAGCTTAAGGCTGAGCTCCTACAATGAGCAGTTCTTC. Protein sequence: CASSLRLSSYNEQFF. Combining the CDR3 with reference TRBV5-6 and TRBJ2-1 gives the whole variable domain DAGVTQSPTHLIKTRGQQVTLRCSPKSGHDTVSWYQQALGQGPQFIFQYYEEEERQRGNFPDRFSGHQFPNYSSELNVNALLLGDSALYLCASSLRLSSYNEQFFGPGTRLTVL.

The chain recombines TRBV9 with TRBJ1-1; TRBD1 agrees at 9 bases. Germline V gene lookup returns CDR1 SGDLS and CDR2 YYNGEE. This CDR3 is built from 14 residues. The V gene end was trimmed by 4 bases and the J gene end by 6 bases; junction bases not matched to a gene: 7. CDR3 in amino acids: CASSPGQGDAEAFF. The CDR3, as DNA: TGTGCCAGCAGCCCGGGACAGGGAGACGCTGAAGCTTTCTTT.